Below are 19 T cell receptor beta chains sequenced from a single sample in a study of T cell repertoires in cytomegalovirus infection (dated by TCRdb to about 2019). Instrument on record: Illumina HiSeq 1500. TCRdb itself trimmed the public reads at Q25 with fastp, ran MiXCR and retained productive beta chains. Each entry is one CDR3 protein sequence, shown with its most common DNA and genes. Recorded for this sample are 550,000 to 700,000 distinct CDR3 sequences; about 40% of them occurred a single time. The ten most abundant clones make up 48% of the sample. The intended sense of this specimen's treatment or condition label: in vitro stimulation with specific CMV peptide epitopes to enrich CMV-specific T cells. No antigen has been identified for these receptors. Sequenced material: cultured PBMCs, taken from culture after CMV antigen stimulation. The source of these receptors is a human donor in good health (CMV status not recorded). Some clones in this sample may be carry-over from other donors' samples.

This clonotype showed up just a few times. The chain employs TRBV7-2 and TRBJ1-5; a possible D gene is TRBD1 (6 bases). Trimming left V 5 bases short and J 7 bases short, with 12 bases between. From germline, CDR1 is SGHTA and CDR2 FQGNSA. The CDR3 totals 13 residues. The CDR3 region is CASSPGTPQPQHF. CDR3 DNA sequence: TGTGCCAGCAGCCCGGGGACACCCCAGCCCCAGCATTTT.

This clonotype was seen a handful of times. The chain joins TRBV11-2 to TRBJ2-1, with D unresolved. Trimming shortened V by 4 bases and J by 2 bases, and 12 bases separated the two germline ends. This CDR3 contains 15 residues. Germline V gene data show CDR1 as SGHAT and CDR2 as FQNNGV. The CDR3 DNA is TGTGCCAGCAGCTCCCACATCACCACCTACAATGAGCAGTTCTTC. Its translation is CASSSHITTYNEQFF.

This clonotype was seen a few times. The rearrangement joins TRBV7-2 to TRBJ2-7; 9 bases are a match to TRBD2. There are 17 residues in the CDR3. Germline V gives CDR1 SGHTA, CDR2 FQGNSA. Trimming removed 5 bases from V and 0 bases from J; junction bases left unmatched: 11. CDR3: CASSTGRRGGRSYEQYF. CDR3 DNA: TGTGCCAGCAGCACAGGGAGGCGGGGGGGGCGCTCCTACGAGCAGTACTTC. Together with reference TRBV7-2 and TRBJ2-7, the CDR3 gives the full variable domain: GAGVSQSPSNKVTEKGKDVELRCDPISGHTALYWYRQSLGQGLEFLIYFQGNSAPDKSGLPSDRFSAERTGGSVSTLTIQRTQQEDSAVYLCASSTGRRGGRSYEQYFGPGTRLTVT.

The chain combines TRBV4-1 with TRBJ2-1; TRBD2 is a possible D gene (6 bases). CDR3 length: 17 amino acids. Trimming took 4 bases from V and 7 from J, leaving 23 bases between them. Per germline, CDR1 MGHRA and CDR2 YSYEKL. CDR3 nucleotides: TGCGCCAGCAGCCGAATCTCCGGGGGTCTTCTGGGGAATGAGCAGTTCTTC. This encodes CASSRISGGLLGNEQFF.

This rearrangement joins TRBV18 to TRBJ2-3, with a tentative D call TRBD2 (5 bases). Germline CDR1 KGHSH, CDR2 LQKENI. The V end was cut by 0 bases, the J end by 2 bases, with 15 bases between. CDR3 length: 17 amino acids. This chain's CDR3 is CASSPPVRAGITDTQYF. In nucleotides, the CDR3 is TGTGCCAGCTCACCACCGGTCCGGGCGGGTATCACAGATACGCAGTATTTT.

V gene TRBV7-2 combines with J gene TRBJ2-7, with D uncertain. The CDR3 totals 13 residues. Trimming stripped 1 base from V and 6 bases from J, with 10 bases between. Germline lookup yields CDR1 SGHTA and CDR2 FQGNSA. The CDR3 DNA follows: TGTGCCAGCAGCTTAGAGGTTGTACGCGAGCAGTACTTC. It specifies CASSLEVVREQYF.

The chain joins TRBV15 to TRBJ2-3; D gene unclear. Trimming left V 1 base short and J 0 bases short, with 11 bases between. CDR1 and CDR2 from the germline V gene are LNHNV and YYDKDF (reference sequence). The CDR3 covers 16 residues. This CDR3 reads CATSRATATSTDTQYF. The CDR3 coding sequence is TGTGCCACCAGCAGAGCCACCGCTACTAGCACAGATACGCAGTATTTT.

The chain has TRBV25-1 and TRBJ2-2; D might be TRBD1 (6 bases). Trimming removed 5 bases from V and 5 bases from J, with 15 bases in between. The CDR3 runs 15 residues. Germline lookup yields CDR1 MGHDK and CDR2 SYGVNS. The CDR3 reads CASSWGLRETGELFF. The CDR3 nucleotides are TGTGCCAGCAGTTGGGGGCTCAGGGAGACCGGGGAGCTGTTTTTT.

V and J are TRBV7-6 and TRBJ2-7; the match to TRBD1 covers 8 bases. The junction had 15 bases not matched to a gene; V was cut back by 8 bases and J by 6 bases. This CDR3 contains 15 residues. CDR1 SGHVS and CDR2 FNYEAQ come from the germline V gene. The CDR3 sequence is CASHEEDRDLREQYF. The CDR3 DNA sequence: TGTGCCAGCCACGAGGAGGACAGGGACTTACGCGAGCAGTACTTC.

The chain uses TRBV20-1 and TRBJ2-3; TRBD2 agrees at 7 bases. V shed 1 base, J shed 4 bases, and the junction held 5 bases outside the gene matches. From germline, CDR1 is DFQATT and CDR2 SNEGSKA (reference sequence). This CDR3 has 14 amino acids. CDR3 in amino acids: CSARVVGGADTQYF. The CDR3 DNA is TGCAGTGCTAGAGTAGTGGGAGGGGCAGATACGCAGTATTTT.

This clonotype was recorded once. This chain connects TRBV28 to TRBJ1-5, with 7 bases identical to TRBD1. After removal of 3 bases from V and 12 bases from J, the junction contained 2 bases not matched to a gene. CDR3 length: 11 residues. Germline V gives CDR1 MDHEN, CDR2 SYDVKM. Here the CDR3 DNA reads TGTGCCAGCAGTTTCAGGGGGGTCCAGCATTTT. This codes for CASSFRGVQHF.

This clonotype was observed many times. This chain uses TRBV7-2 with TRBJ1-2; 10 bases agree with TRBD1. Germline V CDR1 and CDR2: SGHTA, FQGNSA. There are 15 residues in the CDR3. The J segment lost 8 bases and the V segment lost 4 bases, leaving 10 bases of the junction unmatched. DNA for the CDR3: TGTGCCAGCAGCTCAGGACAGGGGGAAGTCCGCGGCTACACCTTC. Encoded protein: CASSSGQGEVRGYTF.

This clonotype was found once. The chain uses TRBV4-1 and TRBJ1-1, with D maybe TRBD1 (6 bases). The CDR3 length is 13 residues. In germline, CDR1 is MGHRA, CDR2 YSYEKL. Trimming stripped 1 base from V and 10 bases from J, with 13 bases between. The CDR3 DNA sequence: TGCGCCAGCAGCCAAGTGGGGGGGCCCGGAGCTTTCTTT. This codes for CASSQVGGPGAFF.

The V gene is TRBV27, the J gene TRBJ2-2; no reliable D call. This CDR3 region has 14 residues. The germline V and J ends were trimmed by 3 bases and 4 bases, with 9 bases remaining between them. Germline lookup yields CDR1 MNHEY and CDR2 SMNVEV (reference sequence). CDR3 sequence: CASSLIQPTGELFF. In DNA, the CDR3 is TGTGCCAGCAGTTTGATACAGCCCACCGGGGAGCTGTTTTTT.

This clonotype was detected ten times or more. The chain combines TRBV7-9 with TRBJ2-3; D is undetermined. The CDR3 covers 13 residues. The germline CDR1 and CDR2 sequences are SEHNR and FQNEAQ (reference sequence). V was shortened by 5 bases and J by 5 bases, with 11 bases between the two germline ends. The CDR3 DNA is TGTGCCAGCAGCCAAGGATCAGTAGATACGCAGTATTTT. The encoded protein is CASSQGSVDTQYF.

In this sample, this clonotype turned up a few times. This chain connects TRBV7-8 to TRBJ2-2; tentative D call: TRBD2 (5 bases). This CDR3 comprises 14 residues. Germline CDR1 is SGHVS and CDR2 is FQNEAQ. Trimming removed 5 bases at V and 3 bases at J, with 10 bases between. CDR3 coding DNA: TGTGCCAGCAGCCCCACCGGGGACACCGGGGAGCTGTTTTTT. Its protein is CASSPTGDTGELFF. Full variable domain (outside the CDR3, taken from reference TRBV7-8 and TRBJ2-2): GAGVSQSPRYKVAKRGQDVALRCDPISGHVSLFWYQQALGQGPEFLTYFQNEAQLDKSGLPSDRFFAERPEGSVSTLKIQRTQQEDSAVYLCASSPTGDTGELFFGEGSRLTVL.

This clonotype was counted a few times. The chain uses TRBV27 and TRBJ2-7; possible D gene TRBD2, 6 bases. V was shortened by 5 bases and J by 0 bases, with 14 bases between the two germline ends. Germline V CDR1 and CDR2: MNHEY, SMNVEV (reference sequence). This CDR3 comprises 15 residues. DNA of the CDR3: TGTGCCAGCAGTCTAGATAGCGGTAGCTCCTACGAGCAGTACTTC. This gives the protein CASSLDSGSSYEQYF.

The rearrangement uses TRBV11-2 and TRBJ2-5; TRBD1 is a possible D gene (6 bases). V was shortened by 3 bases and J by 4 bases, with 12 bases between the two germline ends. The CDR3 contains 14 residues. CDR1 is SGHAT, CDR2 FQNNGV, per germline. CDR3 sequence reads: CASSFRRQAETQYF. CDR3 nucleotides: TGTGCCAGCAGCTTCCGCCGACAGGCAGAGACCCAGTACTTC. Looking up the rest from reference TRBV11-2 and TRBJ2-5 gives the full variable domain: EAGVAQSPRYKIIEKRQSVAFWCNPISGHATLYWYQQILGQGPKLLIQFQNNGVVDDSQLPKDRFSAERLKGVDSTLKIQPAKLEDSAVYLCASSFRRQAETQYFGPGTRLLVL.

The J gene is TRBJ2-3, the V gene TRBV7-6; TRBD2 matches at 11 bases. This CDR3 has 17 amino acids. The V gene's germline CDR1 is SGHVS and CDR2 FNYEAQ. The V and J ends lost 5 bases and 2 bases, in that order; junction bases with no gene match: 9. CDR3 sequence: CASSLTSGGSYTDTQYF. CDR3 nucleotide sequence: TGTGCCAGCAGCCTCACTAGCGGGGGCAGCTACACAGATACGCAGTATTTT.